This T cell receptor beta chain comes out of a study of molecular identifiers for immune sequencing clone quantification (dated by TCRdb to 2017 to 2018). Looking at the study overall: For a replicate experiment, the RNA from either approximately 20,000 or 100,000 naive CD8 T cells was divided into five aliquots, and four of those aliquots went on to sequencing. CD8 T cells were used in a methods study to benchmark molecular-identifier clustering-based TCR repertoire sequencing (MIDCIRS) and TCR RNA copy counting.

Libraries were constructed by PCR. Sequencing was carried out with a NextSeq 500. Bulk TCR libraries were prepared as previously described, using TCR primers listed in Table S5. Purification of total RNA was performed with the Qiagen AllPrep DNA/RNA kit. Before analysis, reads from multiple sequencing runs of one library were combined. The authors processed their data as follows. Reads were retained only if the reads had an exact TCR constant sequence, and the retained reads were trimmed to 150 nt and grouped according to their 12-nt molecular barcodes. Reads inside each barcode group were sub-clustered using a 15% Levenshtein threshold, and a quality-weighted consensus sequence was constructed for each RNA molecule. Non-functional sequences were excluded, and lower-count sequences lying one edit away from another sequence were also excluded. On the basis of fitting two negative binomial distributions, barcode sub-clusters with fewer than 20% of the maximum read count were discarded. Through fastp at Q25 and MiXCR, TCRdb rebuilt clones from the public reads, retaining in-frame beta chains. Each CDR3 protein appears once, grouped with its most common genes and DNA. For this entry, the V and J calls and clone size follow TCRdb and not the study's own pipeline. This sample is represented by around 300,000 distinct CDR3 sequences; roughly 24% of them were singletons. The leading ten clones occupy 0.74% of the sample.

CDR1 and CDR2 (KGHDR, SFDVKD) derive from the germline V gene. The CDR3 has 16 amino acids, counting the end cysteine and phenylalanine. Only the CDR3 DNA is retained, 48 bases long and in frame from the first base. Trimming costs V 4 bases and J 0 bases, and their ends lie 12 bases apart. Libraries of naive CD8 T cells were built from anywhere between roughly 17,000 and 1,000,000 sorted cells, with 10%, 30% or 50% of the purified RNA used. Naive CD8 T cells, defined as CD8+CD4-CCR7+CD45RA+, were FACS-sorted into RLT Plus buffer on a BD FACSAria II. Detection sensitivity was tested by spiking Jurkat RNA equal to ten or so TCR copies' worth into samples containing roughly 19,000-1,000,000 naive CD8 T cells. Enrichment of CD8 T cells was done with RosetteSep CD8+ T Cell Enrichment Cocktail plus Ficoll-Paque, and ACK red cell lysis came afterward. General conclusions and limits of the study: In CMV-specific effector cells, over 99% of molecules were held by clones above 20 RNA copies, whereas under 1% of molecules were held by such clones in naive cells. Modeling gave around 3.3 recovered TCR RNA copies per cell versus about 10 by digital PCR, implying 25% to 30% capture efficiency. Without barcode sub-clustering, chimeric consensus sequences inflated TCR diversity; chimeras reached as high as 47%. Spiked-in Jurkat TCR RNA equal to a single cell's worth was reported to be detectable even within 1,100,000 naive CD8 T cells. Spiked-in Jurkat TCR RNA (about ten copies' worth), which is not part of the donor repertoire, was contained in the naive libraries. Highly expanded clone sizes could be underestimated because identical TCR molecules may share a barcode.

This clonotype showed up many times. The antigen it binds to is not known. Base qualities are not recorded, but no much larger clone differs from it by a single base. The sample comprised naive CD8+ T cells from blood, with Jurkat cell RNA spiked in. The cell subset or site tag for this specimen amounts to: FACS-sorted CD8+CD4-CCR7+CD45RA+ naive T cells. This TCR was sampled from a human donor in good health. Some libraries in this study had Jurkat cell RNA spiked in. The rearranged segments are TRBV24-1 and TRBJ2-4, with TRBD1 as a weak D call on 5 bases. The CDR3 protein: CATSETATQAKNIQYF. The base sequence is TGTGCCACCAGTGAGACAGCTACACAAGCCAAAAACATTCAGTACTTC.